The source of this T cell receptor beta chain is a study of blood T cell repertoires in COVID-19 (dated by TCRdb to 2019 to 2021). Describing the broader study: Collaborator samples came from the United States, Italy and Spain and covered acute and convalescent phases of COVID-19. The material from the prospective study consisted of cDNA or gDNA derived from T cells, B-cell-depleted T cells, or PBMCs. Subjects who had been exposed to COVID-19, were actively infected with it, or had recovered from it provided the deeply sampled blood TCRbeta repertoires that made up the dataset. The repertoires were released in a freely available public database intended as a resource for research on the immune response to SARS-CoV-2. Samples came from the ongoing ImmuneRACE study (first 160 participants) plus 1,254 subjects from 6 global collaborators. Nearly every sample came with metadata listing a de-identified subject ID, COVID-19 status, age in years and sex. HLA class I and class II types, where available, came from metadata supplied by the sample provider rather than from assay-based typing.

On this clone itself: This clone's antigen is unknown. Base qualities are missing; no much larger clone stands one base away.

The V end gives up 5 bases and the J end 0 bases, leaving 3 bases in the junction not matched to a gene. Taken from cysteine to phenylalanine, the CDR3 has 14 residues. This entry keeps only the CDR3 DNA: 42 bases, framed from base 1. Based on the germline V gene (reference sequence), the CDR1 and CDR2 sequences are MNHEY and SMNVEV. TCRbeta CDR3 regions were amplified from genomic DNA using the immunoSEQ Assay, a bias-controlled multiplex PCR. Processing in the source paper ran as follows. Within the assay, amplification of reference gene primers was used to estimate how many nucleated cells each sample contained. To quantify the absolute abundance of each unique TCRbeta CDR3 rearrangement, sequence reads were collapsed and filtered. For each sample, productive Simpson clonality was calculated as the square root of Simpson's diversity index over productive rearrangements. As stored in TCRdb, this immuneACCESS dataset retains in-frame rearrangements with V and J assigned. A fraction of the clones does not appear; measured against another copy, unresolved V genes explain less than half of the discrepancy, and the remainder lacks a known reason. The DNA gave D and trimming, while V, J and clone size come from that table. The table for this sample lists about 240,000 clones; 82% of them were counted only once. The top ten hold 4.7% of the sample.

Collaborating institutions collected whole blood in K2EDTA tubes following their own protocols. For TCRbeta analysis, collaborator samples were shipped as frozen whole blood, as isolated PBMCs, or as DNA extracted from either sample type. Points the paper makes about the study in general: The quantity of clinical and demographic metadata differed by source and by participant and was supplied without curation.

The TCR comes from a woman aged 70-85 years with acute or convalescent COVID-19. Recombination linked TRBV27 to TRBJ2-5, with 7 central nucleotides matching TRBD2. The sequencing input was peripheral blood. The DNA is TGTGCCAGCAGTGGGGGGGGGTACCAAGAGACCCAGTACTTC. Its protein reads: CASSGGGYQETQYF.